This T cell receptor beta chain was recorded in a study of blood T cell repertoires in COVID-19 (dated by TCRdb to 2018 to 2020). A note on the overall study: Samples from collaborators originated in the United States, Italy and Spain and spanned both the acute and convalescent phases of COVID-19. Deeply sampled blood TCRbeta repertoires from subjects exposed to, actively infected with, or recovered from COVID-19 were included in the dataset. Where HLA class I and class II types were available, the types were taken from metadata supplied by the sample provider, not from assay-based typing. Sample metadata almost always included a de-identified subject ID, COVID-19 status, age in years and sex. The samples were drawn from the first 160 participants of the ongoing ImmuneRACE study and from 1,254 subjects provided by 6 global collaborators. The material from the prospective study consisted of cDNA or gDNA derived from T cells, B-cell-depleted T cells, or PBMCs. A freely available public database, intended as a resource for researchers studying the immune response to SARS-CoV-2, is where the repertoires were released. Points the paper makes about the study in general: How much clinical and demographic metadata was included differed by source and by participant, and the metadata was provided uncurated.

TCRbeta CDR3 regions were amplified from genomic DNA by means of the immunoSEQ Assay, a bias-controlled multiplex PCR. The study's own analysis went as follows. Nucleated cell counts per sample were estimated from amplification of reference gene primers within the assay. To quantify the absolute abundance of each unique TCRbeta CDR3 rearrangement, sequence reads were collapsed and filtered. Productive Simpson clonality was computed per sample as the square root of Simpson's diversity index over productive rearrangements. Not all clones reach the TCRdb copy of this immuneACCESS table, which keeps in-frame sequences only. Checked studies attribute under half of the gap to unresolved V genes and leave the rest unexplained. That table is the source of V, J and clone size, and D and trimming were worked out from the DNA. Present in this sample are a few hundred thousand clones, about 82% of which were seen just once. The ten top clones hold around 7.2% of the sample.

About this clone: Its target antigen remains unknown. Within one base of it there is no much larger clone, and no base qualities were kept.

Each collaborating institution followed its own protocols to collect whole blood in K2EDTA tubes. For TCRbeta analysis, collaborators shipped samples as frozen whole blood, isolated PBMCs, or DNA extracted from either of those sample types. The CDR1 and CDR2 encoded by the germline V gene are SGHDT and YYEEEE. V is trimmed back by 4 bases and J by 1 base, and the junction contains 7 bases that no gene match accounts for. There are 16 amino acids in the CDR3, from cysteine to phenylalanine inclusive. The read is trimmed to its CDR3 DNA, 48 bases read in frame from base 1. This receptor was obtained from a human donor in a cohort sampled during active COVID-19. The V gene is TRBV5-6 and the J gene is TRBJ1-1, and 10 junction bases match TRBD1. The sequenced material came from peripheral blood. The DNA sequence is as follows: TGTGCCAGCAGCCCCGGGACAGGGGAAGGGAACACTGAAGCTTTCTTT. Its coded protein is CASSPGTGEGNTEAFF. Reference TRBV5-6 and TRBJ1-1 proteins supply the regions before and after the CDR3; the full variable domain is: DAGVTQSPTHLIKTRGQQVTLRCSPKSGHDTVSWYQQALGQGPQFIFQYYEEEERQRGNFPDRFSGHQFPNYSSELNVNALLLGDSALYLCASSPGTGEGNTEAFFGQGTRLTVV.